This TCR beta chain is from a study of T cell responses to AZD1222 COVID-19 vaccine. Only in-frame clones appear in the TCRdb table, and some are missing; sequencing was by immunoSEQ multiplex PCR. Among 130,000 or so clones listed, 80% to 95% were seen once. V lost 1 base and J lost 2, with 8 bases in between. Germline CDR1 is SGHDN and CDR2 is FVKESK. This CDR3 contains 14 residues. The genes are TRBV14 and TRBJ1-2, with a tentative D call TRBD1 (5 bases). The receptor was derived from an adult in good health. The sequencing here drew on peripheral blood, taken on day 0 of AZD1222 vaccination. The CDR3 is CASSQGRENYGYTF. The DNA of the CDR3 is TGTGCCAGCAGCCAAGGCAGGGAGAACTATGGCTACACCTTC.